This T cell receptor (beta chain) was captured by sequencing in a study of blood T cell repertoires in COVID-19. Background on the study: Samples representing acute and convalescent COVID-19 were sourced from the United States, Italy and Spain.

This CDR3 spans 19 amino acids. Germline V gene data show CDR1 as LNHNV and CDR2 as YYDKDF (reference sequence). The germline V and J ends were trimmed by 0 bases and 4 bases, with 21 bases remaining between them. In the study's own analysis: Estimates of nucleated cell counts were drawn from the amplification of reference gene primers. Libraries were prepared by immunoSEQ multiplex PCR; TCRdb keeps only in-frame clonotypes and omits some of them. V and J calls and clone size are as listed in that table; D and trimming were resolved from the DNA. This sample has approximately 89,000 clones, with approximately 92% found just once.

The chain carries TRBV15 and TRBJ2-2; maybe TRBD1 (5 bases). Sequenced sample: peripheral blood. The receptor was isolated from an older woman with active COVID-19. The CDR3 loop is CATSRDYRREHFGTGELFF. The DNA of the CDR3 is TGTGCCACCAGCAGAGATTATCGCAGGGAACACTTTGGCACCGGGGAGCTGTTTTTT.